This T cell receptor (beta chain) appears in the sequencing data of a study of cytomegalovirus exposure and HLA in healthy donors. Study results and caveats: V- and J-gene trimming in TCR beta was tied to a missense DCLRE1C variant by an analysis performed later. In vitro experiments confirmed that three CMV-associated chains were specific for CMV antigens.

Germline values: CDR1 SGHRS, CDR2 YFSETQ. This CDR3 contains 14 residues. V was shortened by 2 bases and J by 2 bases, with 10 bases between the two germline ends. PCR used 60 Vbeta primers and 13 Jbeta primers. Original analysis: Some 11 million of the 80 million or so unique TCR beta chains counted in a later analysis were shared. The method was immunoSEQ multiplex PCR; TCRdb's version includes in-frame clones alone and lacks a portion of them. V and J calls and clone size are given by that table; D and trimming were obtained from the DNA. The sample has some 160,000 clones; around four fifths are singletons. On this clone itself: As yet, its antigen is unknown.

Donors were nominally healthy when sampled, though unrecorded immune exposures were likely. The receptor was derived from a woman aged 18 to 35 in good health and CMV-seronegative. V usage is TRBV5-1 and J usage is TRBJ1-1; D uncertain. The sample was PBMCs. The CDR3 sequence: CASSFSGDNTEAFF. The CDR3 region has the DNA TGCGCCAGCAGCTTTTCCGGGGATAACACTGAAGCTTTCTTT.